The present T cell receptor beta chain was sequenced within a study of cytomegalovirus exposure and HLA in healthy donors. Overall study results and limits: Later analysis showed most CMV-associated TCR beta chains appearing HLA-restricted. Researchers reported in a later analysis that common viral pathogens appeared linked to several top clusters. Prior analysis indicated that the majority of TCR beta V segments exhibited productivity approximately 87% or approximately 30% of the time. Most TCR sequences were uncommon, yet certain public TCRs appeared in many donors.

As to this clone: Its antigen is currently unknown.

The PCR employed 60 Vbeta primers together with 13 Jbeta primers. Method: immunoSEQ multiplex PCR; TCRdb's copy keeps in-frame clones and lacks some. The repertoire consists of some 110,000 clones, with 70% to 80% occurring once and the leading ten covering roughly 11%. CDR3 length: 16 amino acids. The junction had 8 bases not matched to a gene; V was cut back by 5 bases and J by 6 bases. Germline CDR1 and CDR2: LNHDA and SQIVND (reference sequence). This TCR was recovered from a woman in her 50s in good health and CMV-seropositive. The rearrangement links TRBV19 to TRBJ2-3, with 13 nucleotides matching TRBD2. What was sequenced was PBMCs. CDR3 loop: CASSSLAGGPSDTQYF. The CDR3, as DNA: TGTGCCAGTAGTTCACTAGCGGGAGGGCCCAGCGATACGCAGTATTTT.